This T cell receptor (beta chain) appears in the sequencing data of a study of blood T cell repertoires in COVID-19. Study overall: Some COVID-19 samples were acute and others convalescent; all came from the United States, Italy and Spain.

The count of this clone is one. CDR1 MDHEN and CDR2 SYDVKM come from the germline V gene. Trimming took off 2 bases at V and 1 base at J, with 9 bases between the two ends. The CDR3 runs 15 residues. Original data processing: Quantification of nucleated cells was approximated via reference gene primer amplification. The repertoire was sequenced with immunoSEQ multiplex PCR; TCRdb's copy has only in-frame clones and lacks some. V, J and clone size are taken as reported in that table, and D and trimming were inferred from the DNA itself. The sample shows a few hundred thousand clones, about 86% of them seen only once.

The chain has TRBV28 and TRBJ2-1; D unclear. Sequenced input: PBMCs or T cells enriched from blood (not recorded which). The sequence was obtained from a woman in her 40s with acute COVID-19. This CDR3 reads CASSLEAFSYNEQFF. The DNA for the CDR3 is TGTGCCAGCAGTTTAGAGGCTTTTTCCTACAATGAGCAGTTCTTC.